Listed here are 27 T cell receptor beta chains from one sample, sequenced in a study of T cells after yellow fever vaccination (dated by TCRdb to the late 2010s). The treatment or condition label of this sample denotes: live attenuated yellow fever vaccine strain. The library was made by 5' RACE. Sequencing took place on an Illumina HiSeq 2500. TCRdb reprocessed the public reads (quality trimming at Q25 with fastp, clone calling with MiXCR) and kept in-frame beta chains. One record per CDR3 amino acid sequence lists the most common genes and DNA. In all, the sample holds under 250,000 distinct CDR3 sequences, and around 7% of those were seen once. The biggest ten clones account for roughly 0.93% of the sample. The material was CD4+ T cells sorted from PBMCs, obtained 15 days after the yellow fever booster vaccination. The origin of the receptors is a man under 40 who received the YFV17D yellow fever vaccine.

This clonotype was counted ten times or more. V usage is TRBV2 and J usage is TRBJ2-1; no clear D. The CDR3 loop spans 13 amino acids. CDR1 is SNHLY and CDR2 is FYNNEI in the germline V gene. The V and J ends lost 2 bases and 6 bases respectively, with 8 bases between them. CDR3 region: CASSERQFNEQFF. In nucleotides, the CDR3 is TGTGCCAGCAGTGAACGGCAGTTCAATGAGCAGTTCTTC.

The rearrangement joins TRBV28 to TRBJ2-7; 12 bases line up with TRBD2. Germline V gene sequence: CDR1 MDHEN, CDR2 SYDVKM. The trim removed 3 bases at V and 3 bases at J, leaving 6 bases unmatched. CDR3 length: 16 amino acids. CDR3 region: CASSLTSGSIGYEQYF. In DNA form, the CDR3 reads TGTGCCAGCAGTTTGACTAGCGGGAGTATAGGCTACGAGCAGTACTTC.

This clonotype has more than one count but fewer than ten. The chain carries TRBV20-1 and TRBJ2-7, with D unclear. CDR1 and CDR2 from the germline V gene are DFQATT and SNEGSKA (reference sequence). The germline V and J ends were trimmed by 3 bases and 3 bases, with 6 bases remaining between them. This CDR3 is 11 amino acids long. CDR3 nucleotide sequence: TGCAGTGCTAGGTCACTCTACGAGCAGTACTTC. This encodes CSARSLYEQYF.

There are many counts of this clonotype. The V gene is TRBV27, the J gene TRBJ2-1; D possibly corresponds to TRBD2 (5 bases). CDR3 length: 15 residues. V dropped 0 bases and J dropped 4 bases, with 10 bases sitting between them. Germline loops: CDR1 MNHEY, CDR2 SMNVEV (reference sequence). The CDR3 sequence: CASSLSEGAYNEQFF. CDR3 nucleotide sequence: TGTGCCAGCAGTTTATCTGAGGGAGCTTACAATGAGCAGTTCTTC.

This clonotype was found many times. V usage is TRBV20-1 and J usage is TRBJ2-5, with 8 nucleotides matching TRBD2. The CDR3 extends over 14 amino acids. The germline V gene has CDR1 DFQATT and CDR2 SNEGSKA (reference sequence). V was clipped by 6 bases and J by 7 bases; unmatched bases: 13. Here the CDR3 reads CSAPTSEIRGTQYF. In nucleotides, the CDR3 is TGCAGTGCGCCGACTAGCGAGATTAGAGGGACCCAGTACTTC.

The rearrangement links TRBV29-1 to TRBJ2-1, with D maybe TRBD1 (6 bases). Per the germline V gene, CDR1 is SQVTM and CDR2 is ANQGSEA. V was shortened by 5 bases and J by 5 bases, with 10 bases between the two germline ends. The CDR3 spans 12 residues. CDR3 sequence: CSVYSGDNEQFF. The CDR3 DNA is TGCAGCGTTTACTCAGGGGACAATGAGCAGTTCTTC.

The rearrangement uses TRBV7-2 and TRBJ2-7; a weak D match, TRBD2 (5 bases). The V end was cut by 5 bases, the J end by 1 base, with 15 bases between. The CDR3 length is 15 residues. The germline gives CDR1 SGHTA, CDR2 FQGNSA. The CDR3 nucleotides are TGTGCCAGCAGCCCCTGGAGGTTGGAGTCCTACGAGCAGTACTTC. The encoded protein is CASSPWRLESYEQYF.

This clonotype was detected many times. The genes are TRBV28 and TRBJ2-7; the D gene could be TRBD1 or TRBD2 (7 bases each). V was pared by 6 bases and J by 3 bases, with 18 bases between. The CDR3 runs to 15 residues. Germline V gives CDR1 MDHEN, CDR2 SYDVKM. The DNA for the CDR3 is TGTGCCAGCAGATCCTCTAGCGGACAGGACTACGAGCAGTACTTC. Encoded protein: CASRSSSGQDYEQYF. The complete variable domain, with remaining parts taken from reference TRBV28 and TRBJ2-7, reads DVKVTQSSRYLVKRTGEKVFLECVQDMDHENMFWYRQDPGLGLRLIYFSYDVKMKEKGDIPEGYSVSREKKERFSLILESASTNQTSMYLCASRSSSGQDYEQYFGPGTRLTVT.

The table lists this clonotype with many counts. Here the CDR3 reads CASSFAPGQGYYNSPLHF. CDR3 in DNA: TGTGCCAGCAGCTTTGCTCCGGGACAGGGGTACTATAATTCACCCCTCCACTTT. The chain couples TRBV7-8 to TRBJ1-6; 10 bases line up with TRBD1. Germline V CDR1 and CDR2: SGHVS, FQNEAQ. V was pared by 3 bases and J by 3 bases, with 8 bases of the junction left unmatched. The CDR3 covers 18 residues.

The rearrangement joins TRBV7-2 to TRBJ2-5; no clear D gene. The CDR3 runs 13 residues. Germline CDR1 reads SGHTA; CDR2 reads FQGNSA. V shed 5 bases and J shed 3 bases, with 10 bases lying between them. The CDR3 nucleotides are TGTGCCAGCAGCCAACCCGAGAAAGAGACCCAGTACTTC. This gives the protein CASSQPEKETQYF.

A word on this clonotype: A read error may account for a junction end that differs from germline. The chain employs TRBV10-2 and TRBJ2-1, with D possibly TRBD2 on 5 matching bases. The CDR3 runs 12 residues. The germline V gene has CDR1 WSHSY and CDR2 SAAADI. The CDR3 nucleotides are TGCGCCAGCAGTGCTGAGTTTGGGGAGCACTTCTTC. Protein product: CASSAEFGEHFF.

In DNA form, the CDR3 reads TGTGCCAGCAGCCCGGACAGGGAAAGAGGGGACTACAATGAGCAGTTCTTC. Translating gives CASSPDRERGDYNEQFF. V is TRBV3-1 and J is TRBJ2-1; 8 bases line up with TRBD1. CDR1 is LGHDT, CDR2 YNNKEL, per germline (reference sequence). V lost 4 bases and J lost 3; bases outside the gene matches: 11. This CDR3 region has 17 residues.

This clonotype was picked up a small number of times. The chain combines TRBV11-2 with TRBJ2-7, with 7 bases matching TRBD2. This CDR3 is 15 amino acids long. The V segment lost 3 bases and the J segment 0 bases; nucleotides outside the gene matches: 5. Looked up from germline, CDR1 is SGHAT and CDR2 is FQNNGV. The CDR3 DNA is TGTGCCAGCAGCTTCCCTGGGACTACCTCCTACGAGCAGTACTTC. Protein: CASSFPGTTSYEQYF.

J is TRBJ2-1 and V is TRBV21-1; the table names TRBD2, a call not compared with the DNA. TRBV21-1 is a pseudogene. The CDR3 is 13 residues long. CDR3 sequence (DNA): TGTGCCAGCGGTACCGGGAGGCCCAATGAGCAGTTCTTC. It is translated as CASGTGRPNEQFF.

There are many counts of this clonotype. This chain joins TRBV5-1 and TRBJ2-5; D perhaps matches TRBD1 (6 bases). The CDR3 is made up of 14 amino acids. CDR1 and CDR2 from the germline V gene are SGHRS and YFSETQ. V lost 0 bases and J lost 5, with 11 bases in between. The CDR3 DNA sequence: TGCGCCAGCAGCTTGGGACAGGCTGGGGAGACCCAGTACTTC. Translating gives CASSLGQAGETQYF.

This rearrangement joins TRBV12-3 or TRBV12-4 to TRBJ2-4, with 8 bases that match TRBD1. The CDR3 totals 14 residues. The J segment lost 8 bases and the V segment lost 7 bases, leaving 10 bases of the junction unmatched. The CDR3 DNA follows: TGTGCCAGCACCCAGCAGGGGGCTGGTGACATTCAGTACTTC. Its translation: CASTQQGAGDIQYF.

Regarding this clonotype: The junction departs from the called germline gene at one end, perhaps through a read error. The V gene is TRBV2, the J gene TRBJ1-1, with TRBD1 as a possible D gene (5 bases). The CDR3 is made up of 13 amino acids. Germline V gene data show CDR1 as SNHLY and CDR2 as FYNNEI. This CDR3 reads CASSEEGSASASF. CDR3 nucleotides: TGTGCCAGCAGTGAAGAGGGGTCCGCCAGCGCTTCCTTT.

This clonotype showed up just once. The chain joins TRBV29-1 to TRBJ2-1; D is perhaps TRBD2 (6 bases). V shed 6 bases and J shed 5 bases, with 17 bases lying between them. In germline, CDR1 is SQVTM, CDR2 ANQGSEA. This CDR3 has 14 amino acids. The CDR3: CSVAMTSFDNEQFF. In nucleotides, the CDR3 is TGCAGCGTGGCAATGACTAGTTTCGACAATGAGCAGTTCTTC.

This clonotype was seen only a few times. The CDR3 sequence is CSASRNKGGHTPLEQYF. The CDR3 region has the DNA TGCAGTGCTAGTCGGAATAAAGGGGGCCACACTCCCCTCGAGCAGTACTTC. The V call is TRBV20-1, the J call TRBJ2-7; 7 positions match TRBD1. The CDR3 has 17 amino acids. CDR1 DFQATT and CDR2 SNEGSKA come from the germline V gene (reference sequence). After removal of 3 bases from V and 6 bases from J, the junction contained 20 bases not matched to a gene.

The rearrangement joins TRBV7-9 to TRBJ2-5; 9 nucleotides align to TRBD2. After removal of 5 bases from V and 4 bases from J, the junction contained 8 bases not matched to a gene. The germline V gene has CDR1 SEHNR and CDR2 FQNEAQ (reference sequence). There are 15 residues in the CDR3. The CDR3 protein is CASSVPGTSIETQYF. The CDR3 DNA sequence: TGTGCCAGCAGCGTTCCCGGGACTAGCATAGAGACCCAGTACTTC. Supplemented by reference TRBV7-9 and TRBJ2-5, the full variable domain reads DTGVSQNPRHKITKRGQNVTFRCDPISEHNRLYWYRQTLGQGPEFLTYFQNEAQLEKSRLLSDRFSAERPKGSFSTLEIQRTEQGDSAMYLCASSVPGTSIETQYFGPGTRLLVL.

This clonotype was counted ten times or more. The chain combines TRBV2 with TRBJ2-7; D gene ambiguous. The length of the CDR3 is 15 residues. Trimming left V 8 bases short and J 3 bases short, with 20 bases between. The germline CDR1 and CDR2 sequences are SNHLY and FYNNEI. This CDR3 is CASGPLGEGYYEQYF. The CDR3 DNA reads TGTGCCAGCGGGCCTTTAGGCGAAGGTTACTACGAGCAGTACTTC.

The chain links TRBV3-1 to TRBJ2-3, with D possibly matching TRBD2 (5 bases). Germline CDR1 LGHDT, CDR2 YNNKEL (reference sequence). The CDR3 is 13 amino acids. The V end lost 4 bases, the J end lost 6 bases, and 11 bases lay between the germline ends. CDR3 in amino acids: CASSPLGGDTQYF. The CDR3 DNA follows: TGTGCCAGCAGCCCACTAGGTGGGGATACGCAGTATTTT.

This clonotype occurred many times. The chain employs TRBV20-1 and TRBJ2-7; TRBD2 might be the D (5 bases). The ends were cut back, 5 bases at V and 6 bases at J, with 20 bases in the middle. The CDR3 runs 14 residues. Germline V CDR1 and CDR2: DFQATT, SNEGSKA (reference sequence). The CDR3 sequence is CSAVPGLTLPEQYF. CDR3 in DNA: TGCAGTGCTGTTCCGGGATTAACTCTACCCGAGCAGTACTTC.

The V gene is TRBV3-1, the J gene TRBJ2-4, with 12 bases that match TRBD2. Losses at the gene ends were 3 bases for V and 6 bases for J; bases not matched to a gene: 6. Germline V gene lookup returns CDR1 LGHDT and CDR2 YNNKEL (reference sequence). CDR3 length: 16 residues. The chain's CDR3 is CASSQATSGSGNIQYF. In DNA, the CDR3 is TGTGCCAGCAGCCAGGCGACTAGCGGGAGCGGAAACATTCAGTACTTC.

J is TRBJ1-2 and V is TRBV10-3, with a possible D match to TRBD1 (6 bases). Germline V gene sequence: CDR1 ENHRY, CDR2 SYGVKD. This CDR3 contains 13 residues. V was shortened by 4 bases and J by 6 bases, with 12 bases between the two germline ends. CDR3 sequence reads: CAISGRGEDGYTF. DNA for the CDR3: TGTGCCATCAGTGGCAGGGGAGAGGATGGCTACACCTTC.

This CDR3 is CSASFNYGYTF. The CDR3 DNA sequence: TGCAGTGCTAGTTTTAACTATGGCTACACCTTC. The chain has TRBV20-1 and TRBJ1-2; no clear D. The germline V gene has CDR1 DFQATT and CDR2 SNEGSKA (reference sequence). This CDR3 spans 11 amino acids. Trimming removed 3 bases at V and 1 base at J, with 3 bases between.

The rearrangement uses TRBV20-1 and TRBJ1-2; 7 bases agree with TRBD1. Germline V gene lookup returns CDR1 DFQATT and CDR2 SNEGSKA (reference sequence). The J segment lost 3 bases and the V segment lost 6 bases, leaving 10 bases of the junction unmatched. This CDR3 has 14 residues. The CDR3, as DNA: TGCAGTGCAAGCTCGACAGGGTGGGACTATGGCTACACCTTC. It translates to CSASSTGWDYGYTF.